A single TCR beta chain is shown here with its context. Its antigen is unidentified. With ipilimumab providing CTLA-4 blockade, focal radiation was administered to patients who had chemo-refractory metastatic non-small-cell lung cancer. These data belong to a study of radiotherapy plus CTLA-4 blockade in lung cancer. Study overall: Disease control reached approximately 29%, with objective responses in 15% to 20%.

Germline CDR1 reads SGDLS; CDR2 reads YYNGEE. The CDR3 extends over 14 amino acids. J was trimmed by 9 bases and V by 3 bases; bases with no gene match: 8. Regarding the study as a whole: Expansion of tumor-derived TCR clones was observed in blood after radiotherapy plus ipilimumab.

TCRdb's table, derived via immunoSEQ multiplex PCR, lists solely in-frame clones and lacks some. The data contain 95,000 to 150,000 clones, about 90% of them seen just once; the ten biggest clones take up just under 7%. This chain connects TRBV9 to TRBJ1-5, with 8 bases aligning to TRBD1. The specimen was peripheral blood, collected from a patient treated with radiotherapy plus ipilimumab. The sequence came from a human donor with non-small cell lung cancer that progressed on radiotherapy plus ipilimumab. The CDR3 reads CASSATGAGGPQHF. The CDR3 nucleotides read TGTGCCAGCAGCGCGACAGGGGCTGGCGGGCCCCAGCATTTT.